The 30 T cell receptor beta chains presented below share a single source sample, sequenced in a study of cytomegalovirus exposure and HLA in healthy donors. Vbeta (60) and Jbeta (13) primers were used in the PCR. TCRdb's table, derived via immunoSEQ multiplex PCR, lists solely in-frame clones and lacks some. The sample has about 160,000 clones; around 76% are singletons. Sample: PBMCs. Receptors originate from a girl aged 5 to 17 in good health and CMV-seropositive.

This clone was recorded once. The V gene is TRBV4-1, the J gene TRBJ2-7, with 9 bases aligning to TRBD1. In germline, CDR1 is MGHRA, CDR2 YSYEKL. V lost 6 bases, J lost 5 bases, and 8 bases stayed unmatched. CDR3 length: 14 residues. The CDR3 nucleotides read TGCGCCAGCAGGCCCACAGGGGGCTCGGACGAGCAGTACTTC. Translated, it gives CASRPTGGSDEQYF.

There are a few counts of this clone. The V call is TRBV4-3, the J call TRBJ2-5, with a possible D match to TRBD2 (5 bases). The germline V gene encodes CDR1 LGHNA and CDR2 YSLEER. V lost 0 bases and J lost 4, with 24 bases in between. There are 19 residues in the CDR3. CDR3 region: CASSQEIRTARGSRETQYF. CDR3 DNA sequence: TGCGCCAGCAGCCAAGAGATTAGGACCGCGCGAGGGAGTCGAGAGACCCAGTACTTC.

The chain couples TRBV14 to TRBJ2-7; perhaps TRBD2 as D (5 bases). V lost 1 base and J lost 0, with 13 bases in between. Germline values: CDR1 SGHDN, CDR2 FVKESK. The CDR3 has 16 residues. The CDR3 DNA reads as TGTGCCAGCAGCCAAGGGACTTCCTTTAGCTCCTACGAGCAGTACTTC. This codes for CASSQGTSFSSYEQYF.

This chain joins TRBV11-2 and TRBJ2-7; TRBD1 might be the D (6 bases). Looked up from germline, CDR1 is SGHAT and CDR2 is FQNNGV. V lost 0 bases to trimming and J lost 0 bases, with 12 bases between them. The CDR3 covers 16 residues. DNA of the CDR3: TGTGCCAGCAGCTTAGACACAGGGATGTTCTCCTACGAGCAGTACTTC. This gives the protein CASSLDTGMFSYEQYF. The whole variable domain, filled in from reference TRBV11-2 and TRBJ2-7, reads EAGVAQSPRYKIIEKRQSVAFWCNPISGHATLYWYQQILGQGPKLLIQFQNNGVVDDSQLPKDRFSAERLKGVDSTLKIQPAKLEDSAVYLCASSLDTGMFSYEQYFGPGTRLTVT.

This clone was detected only once. The gene calls are TRBV7-2 and TRBJ2-1, with D possibly being TRBD2 (6 bases). The germline V gene encodes CDR1 SGHTA and CDR2 FQGNSA. V dropped 2 bases and J dropped 2 bases, with 22 bases sitting between them. This CDR3 has 19 residues. CDR3 protein: CASSLKGVASTGAYNEQFF. CDR3 nucleotides: TGTGCCAGCAGCTTAAAGGGTGTAGCATCCACGGGGGCCTACAATGAGCAGTTCTTC.

The rearrangement joins TRBV7-2 to TRBJ2-1, with a tentative D call TRBD2 (6 bases). This CDR3 region has 13 residues. CDR1 and CDR2 from the germline V gene are SGHTA and FQGNSA. The germline V and J ends were trimmed by 5 bases and 10 bases, with 15 bases remaining between them. CDR3 sequence: CASSPGGDGEQFF. The CDR3 coding sequence is TGTGCCAGCAGCCCTGGCGGGGATGGCGAGCAGTTCTTC.

The chain uses TRBV28 and TRBJ1-1; D uncertain. There are 16 residues in the CDR3. Germline loops: CDR1 MDHEN, CDR2 SYDVKM. Trimming took 3 bases from V and 2 from J, leaving 16 bases between them. The CDR3 region has the DNA TGTGCCAGCAGTTTTCCTATTGGAGATTTTAACACTGAAGCTTTCTTT. Protein product: CASSFPIGDFNTEAFF.

The chain joins TRBV5-1 to TRBJ2-2; tentative D call: TRBD1 (6 bases). The germline V and J ends were trimmed by 2 bases and 6 bases, with 14 bases remaining between them. CDR1 is SGHRS and CDR2 is YFSETQ in the germline V gene. This CDR3 region has 15 residues. CDR3 sequence: CASSLSGDHSGELFF. In DNA form, the CDR3 reads TGCGCCAGCAGCTTATCAGGGGACCATTCCGGGGAGCTGTTTTTT.

The chain recombines TRBV11-2 with TRBJ1-1; TRBD1 is a possible D gene (5 bases). The CDR3 has 12 amino acids. Per germline, CDR1 SGHAT and CDR2 FQNNGV. Trimming pared 3 bases from V and 11 bases from J, leaving 13 bases between. The CDR3 nucleotides are TGTGCCAGCAGCTTCTCGGGTGGGGGGGCTTTCTTT. Translated, it gives CASSFSGGGAFF.

The chain employs TRBV7-9 and TRBJ2-5, with 10 bases fitting TRBD2. The junction had 12 bases not matched to a gene; V was cut back by 6 bases and J by 2 bases. This CDR3 has 17 residues. Germline V gene lookup returns CDR1 SEHNR and CDR2 FQNEAQ (reference sequence). CDR3 sequence (DNA): TGTGCCAGCAGGGAACCACGTAGCGGGAGGTTTCAAGAGACCCAGTACTTC. Protein product: CASREPRSGRFQETQYF.

With respect to this clone: Other DNA sequences in this specimen translate into the identical CDR3. The V gene is TRBV28, the J gene TRBJ1-3; D gene ambiguous. The CDR3 has 14 residues. The germline V gene encodes CDR1 MDHEN and CDR2 SYDVKM. The V end lost 3 bases, the J end lost 2 bases, and 8 bases lay between the germline ends. The CDR3 DNA reads as TGTGCCAGCAGTTTGACGGGAACTGGAAACACCATATATTTT. It is translated as CASSLTGTGNTIYF.

The chain is built from TRBV4-1 and TRBJ1-1; TRBD1 matches at 9 bases. V dropped 6 bases and J dropped 2; count of bases not matched to a gene: 10. Germline V CDR1 and CDR2: MGHRA, YSYEKL. The CDR3 runs to 16 residues. The CDR3 DNA reads TGCGCCAGCAGTCGTGACACAGGGGGCCTTAACACTGAAGCTTTCTTT. Its protein is CASSRDTGGLNTEAFF.

This chain joins TRBV29-1 and TRBJ2-7, with TRBD1 matching over 7 bases. The CDR3 is 12 amino acids. J was trimmed by 0 bases and V by 7 bases; bases with no gene match: 3. Germline V CDR1 and CDR2: SQVTM, ANQGSEA. This chain's CDR3 is CSGTGTSYEQYF. CDR3 nucleotide sequence: TGCAGCGGGACAGGAACCTCCTACGAGCAGTACTTC.

The V gene is TRBV28, the J gene TRBJ2-7; D is possibly TRBD1 (6 bases). CDR1 is MDHEN and CDR2 is SYDVKM in the germline V gene. CDR3 length: 13 residues. V lost 2 bases and J 5 bases, leaving 10 bases between the germline ends. The CDR3, as DNA: TGTGCCAGCAGTTTAAACAGGGACCACGAGCAGTACTTC. It encodes CASSLNRDHEQYF.

The V call is TRBV28, the J call TRBJ1-2; D not certain. The CDR3 extends over 14 amino acids. The V and J ends lost 6 bases and 4 bases respectively, with 15 bases between them. Per the germline V gene, CDR1 is MDHEN and CDR2 is SYDVKM. CDR3 sequence (DNA): TGTGCCAGCAGAAACCCGACAATTTTCTATGGCTACACCTTC. Its translation is CASRNPTIFYGYTF.

The rearrangement uses TRBV7-9 and TRBJ1-5; unclear D gene. Germline lookup yields CDR1 SEHNR and CDR2 FQNEAQ (reference sequence). The CDR3 is 16 residues long. V was pared by 1 base and J by 5 bases, with 15 bases between. The CDR3 here is CASSLGNEVVDQPQHF. The CDR3 DNA follows: TGTGCCAGCAGCTTAGGCAATGAGGTGGTAGATCAGCCCCAGCATTTT.

This clone was seen a few times. The CDR3 DNA is TGCAGCGTTGGCCGAATAGCGGGGGGGTTAGAGACCCAGTACTTC. Its protein is CSVGRIAGGLETQYF. This sequence joins TRBV29-1 and TRBJ2-5; 11 bases fit TRBD2. V was pared by 4 bases and J by 4 bases, with 8 bases of the junction left unmatched. Germline V gene data show CDR1 as SQVTM and CDR2 as ANQGSEA. The CDR3 runs to 15 residues.

This clone has only a few counts. The chain recombines TRBV7-9 with TRBJ2-5; TRBD2 aligns across 11 bases. Germline CDR1 and CDR2: SEHNR and FQNEAQ (reference sequence). CDR3 length: 18 amino acids. V lost 4 bases and J lost 1; bases outside the gene matches: 11. The CDR3: CASSSEGVLAGGQETQYF. Written as DNA, the CDR3 is TGTGCCAGCAGCTCCGAGGGGGTCCTAGCGGGGGGCCAAGAGACCCAGTACTTC.

The V gene is TRBV5-1, the J gene TRBJ2-5; 11 nucleotides align to TRBD2. Trimming at V came to 7 bases and at J to 6 bases, leaving 8 bases not matched to a gene. The CDR3 is 14 amino acids. Per germline, CDR1 SGHRS and CDR2 YFSETQ. The CDR3 reads CASYPTSGEQTQYF. CDR3 DNA sequence: TGCGCCAGCTACCCGACTAGCGGGGAGCAGACCCAGTACTTC.

The chain employs TRBV7-8 and TRBJ2-1; TRBD2 is a possible D gene (5 bases). CDR1 and CDR2 (germline): SGHVS, FQNEAQ. Deletions cut 1 base from V and 2 bases from J, with 15 bases between. The CDR3 is made up of 17 amino acids. CDR3 sequence (DNA): TGTGCCAGCAGCTTAGACACGCGCGGACTCCCCTACAATGAGCAGTTCTTC. Residues: CASSLDTRGLPYNEQFF. The full variable domain, in which reference TRBV7-8 and TRBJ2-1 provide the parts outside the CDR3, is GAGVSQSPRYKVAKRGQDVALRCDPISGHVSLFWYQQALGQGPEFLTYFQNEAQLDKSGLPSDRFFAERPEGSVSTLKIQRTQQEDSAVYLCASSLDTRGLPYNEQFFGPGTRLTVL.

The J gene is TRBJ2-7, the V gene TRBV28; possible D gene TRBD2, 5 bases. Germline V gene data show CDR1 as MDHEN and CDR2 as SYDVKM. There are 14 residues in the CDR3. Trimming cost V 5 bases and J 0 bases, with 11 bases left between them. CDR3 DNA: TGTGCCAGCAGTCTTATAGCGTCCTCCTACGAGCAGTACTTC. Translating gives CASSLIASSYEQYF. The variable domain in full, completed from reference TRBV28 and TRBJ2-7, reads DVKVTQSSRYLVKRTGEKVFLECVQDMDHENMFWYRQDPGLGLRLIYFSYDVKMKEKGDIPEGYSVSREKKERFSLILESASTNQTSMYLCASSLIASSYEQYFGPGTRLTVT.

This CDR3 reads CASSYVQAVSYEQYF. DNA of the CDR3: TGTGCCAGCAGTTACGTACAGGCGGTCTCCTACGAGCAGTACTTC. The V and J genes are TRBV6-6 and TRBJ2-7, with D perhaps TRBD1 (5 bases). Germline assignment: CDR1 MNHNY and CDR2 SVGAGI (reference sequence). This CDR3 is 15 amino acids long. Trimming pared 2 bases from V and 0 bases from J, leaving 11 bases between.

The rearrangement links TRBV7-2 to TRBJ1-4, with TRBD1 matching over 7 bases. The germline V gene encodes CDR1 SGHTA and CDR2 FQGNSA. The V and J ends lost 1 base and 7 bases, in that order; junction bases with no gene match: 6. This CDR3 has 15 amino acids. CDR3 bases: TGTGCCAGCAGCTTAGGACAGGGTAGGCGTGAAAAACTGTTTTTT. Translated, it gives CASSLGQGRREKLFF.

This chain uses TRBV7-2 with TRBJ2-7; 10 bases are shared with TRBD2. After removal of 1 base from V and 3 bases from J, the junction contained 3 bases not matched to a gene. CDR3 length: 15 amino acids. Germline V gene sequence: CDR1 SGHTA, CDR2 FQGNSA. The CDR3 protein is CASSLDLAGVYEQYF. CDR3 nucleotides: TGTGCCAGCAGCTTAGACCTAGCGGGGGTCTACGAGCAGTACTTC.

V gene TRBV2 combines with J gene TRBJ2-7, with D tentatively TRBD1 (5 bases). V was cut by 8 bases and J by 2 bases, with 22 bases left in between. Germline V lookup: CDR1 SNHLY, CDR2 FYNNEI. This CDR3 has 16 residues. The chain's CDR3 is CASSLGVGRSPYEQYF. The CDR3 DNA follows: TGTGCCAGCTCCTTAGGGGTAGGACGGAGCCCCTACGAGCAGTACTTC.

The genes are TRBV28 and TRBJ2-7; TRBD1 agrees at 12 bases. Germline CDR1 MDHEN, CDR2 SYDVKM. The length of the CDR3 is 14 residues. Trimming removed 4 bases from V and 9 bases from J; junction bases left unmatched: 7. The CDR3 spells CASSSRGTGGAQYF. In DNA, the CDR3 is TGTGCCAGCAGTTCTCGAGGGACAGGGGGCGCGCAGTACTTC.

The rearrangement joins TRBV5-6 to TRBJ2-3; 9 bases align to TRBD1. The length of the CDR3 is 15 residues. From germline, CDR1 is SGHDT and CDR2 YYEEEE. J lost 4 bases, V lost 4 bases, and 7 bases had no gene match. This CDR3 reads CASSPGTGSADTQYF. The CDR3 coding sequence is TGTGCCAGCAGCCCAGGGACAGGGAGCGCAGATACGCAGTATTTT.

This clone is a singleton in its sample. The V gene is TRBV4-1, the J gene TRBJ2-5; possible D gene TRBD1, 6 bases. Trimming shortened V by 6 bases and J by 5 bases, and 13 bases separated the two germline ends. Germline V gene lookup returns CDR1 MGHRA and CDR2 YSYEKL. The CDR3 sequence is 13 residues long. In DNA form, the CDR3 reads TGCGCCAGCAGGGGGGCGGCTGGGGAGACCCAGTACTTC. Its protein product is CASRGAAGETQYF.

This chain's CDR3 is CASSPPNGNQETQYF. The CDR3 DNA follows: TGTGCCAGCTCACCACCAAACGGGAACCAAGAGACCCAGTACTTC. The J gene is TRBJ2-5, the V gene TRBV18, with TRBD2 as a possible D gene (5 bases). This CDR3 comprises 15 residues. Germline CDR1 reads KGHSH; CDR2 reads LQKENI. Trimming removed 0 bases at V and 0 bases at J, with 8 bases between.

The chain uses TRBV4-3 and TRBJ2-7, with a possible D match to TRBD2 (5 bases). Germline lookup yields CDR1 LGHNA and CDR2 YSLEER. This CDR3 is 14 amino acids long. The V and J ends lost 1 base and 4 bases respectively, with 11 bases between them. CDR3 amino acids: CASSQGRGFYEQYF. CDR3 DNA sequence: TGCGCCAGCAGCCAAGGACGAGGGTTTTACGAGCAGTACTTC.